The entry that follows covers one T cell receptor (beta chain) sequence. No cognate antigen has been identified for it. Base qualities were left out, and no much larger clone turns up one base away. This sample is part of a study of cytomegalovirus exposure and HLA in healthy donors listed by TCRdb under 2017. Turning to the overall study: In an earlier analysis of roughly 590 of the donors, roughly 300 Gb of sequence data and about 110 million unique TCR beta sequences from about 179 million T cells were reported. Among 350 to 400 genotyped donors of the cohort, an average of about 240,000 unique TCR beta nucleotide sequences were sequenced per donor, around a sixth of them non-productive. Class I and class II HLA loci were covered by the typing at four-digit resolution. Every repertoire in the discovery cohort had been generated on one and the same sequencing platform. Genome-wide SNP genotypes for about three fifths of the roughly 670 donors were used in a later genetic analysis, which treated that subset as a discovery cohort. Typing coverage differed by locus: A, B, C, DRB1 and DQB1 were typed in roughly 620-630 donors, DQA1 in approximately 520, DPA1 in 606, and DPB1 in roughly 470. Approximately 300 gigabases of sequencing data and approximately 91 million unique TCR sequences made up an early release that covered 500 to 650 HLA-typed donors. The aim of the study was to test whether cataloging public T cell receptors could identify signatures of past pathogen exposure. Alongside the repertoire data, information on donor age, sex, ethnicity and CMV serostatus was compiled. The study combined high-throughput TCR immunosequencing, statistical association of individual TCRs with disease status, and machine learning to predict cytomegalovirus infection status. The genetic ancestry cluster associated with self-reported Caucasian donors included 81% of the approximately 410 genotyped donors. The study used immunosequencing to profile the T cell repertoires of 670 or so subjects and linked those repertoires to cytomegalovirus serostatus. Rather than using new phenotypic data, the later analysis identified candidate immune exposures from TCR beta sequences and from how often those sequences occurred across donors. Four to six DR-DQ haplotypes were handled as single units for association and clustering, since linkage in the cohort was strong. In a later analysis, previously published TCR beta repertoires from roughly 710 donors were re-analyzed and high-resolution HLA genotyping was added so that TCR occurrence patterns could be studied. Besides the first cohort of approximately 670 subjects, a separate validation cohort made up of over a hundred different subjects was used. To decide whether each TCR beta V gene segment behaved as functional or pseudogenic, an earlier analysis of some 580 of the donors relied on high-throughput TCR beta sequencing.

On the study overall, not on this receptor specifically: Because some donors lacked HLA typing at each locus, the association tests relied only on the typed subset. A later analysis found that TCR association rates varied across HLA loci, with DRB1 alleles showing the most associated TCRs and HLA-C alleles the fewest. Correlated functional status among segregating V segments might reflect linkage disequilibrium, but an unknown experimental factor could not be ruled out. The cohort was sequenced for TCR beta chains only, and without alpha or paired-chain data the features that could be detected were limited. Because the 87-base-pair reads could not distinguish some IMGT-functional V segments, including TRBV6-2 and TRBV6-3, those segments were excluded. A cluster of highly shared sequence variants was judged likely to represent a technical artifact of the sequencing pipeline. At a false discovery rate of 0.05, a later analysis linked 15,000 to 20,000 TCR beta sequences to specific HLA alleles. Compared with equally common non-associated chains, HLA-associated TCR beta chains in a later analysis were more clonally expanded and had lower generation probabilities. In both the original and validation cohorts, the classifier was reported to diagnose cytomegalovirus status with high specificity and sensitivity. A few of the identified cytomegalovirus-associated TCR beta chains were confirmed in vitro to be specific for cytomegalovirus antigens. Sequencing depth was assumed to be roughly uniform across donors in the presence/absence analyses, though that assumption may not hold. The study gave a list of over 150 TCR beta chains associated with cytomegalovirus. According to a later genetic analysis, donors in an Asian-associated ancestry cluster had fewer N-insertions in productive TCRs than the roughly 670-donor mean. Several of the top co-occurrence clusters appeared to be linked to parvovirus B19, influenza, CMV and Epstein-Barr virus, according to a later analysis. An association between a missense DCLRE1C variant and V-gene and J-gene trimming of TCR beta chains was found in a later genetic analysis and replicated in an independent cohort. Strong co-occurrence of HLA alleles, especially DR and DQ, made assigning TCR associations to individual alleles difficult. The authors suggested that the approach could potentially be extended to other disease states and immunological phenotypes. The earlier analysis of approximately 590 of the donors excluded roughly 17 rarely observed V segments, including chromosome 9 orphons, because counts were too low. Across donors, most TCR sequences were observed very rarely, whereas some public TCRs were present in many individuals. In an earlier analysis of a few hundred of the donors, most TCR beta V segments were observed in productive rearrangements about 87% or about 30% of the time, broadly matching IMGT annotations. A further reported finding was that TCR beta sequences accurately predicted the HLA-A and HLA-B alleles for most subjects in the first cohort. A later analysis found that most CMV-associated TCR beta chains appeared HLA-restricted, with HLA associations seemingly driven largely by CMV exposure. The only immune exposure information available for the cohort was CMV serostatus.

The cohort was made up of about 670 healthy bone marrow donors. At the time of sampling, every cohort member was nominally healthy, though immune exposures that went unrecorded were likely present. The donor tested CMV seronegative, placing the donor among the approximately 360 seronegative members of the cohort. Each donor provided a peripheral blood sample, and peripheral blood mononuclear cells were used for TCR beta sequencing. Genomic DNA extraction from the blood cell samples was performed with the Qiagen DNeasy Blood Extraction Kit. The method was the immunoSEQ multiplex PCR assay. The multiplex PCR relied on a mix of 60 forward primers for TCR Vbeta segments and 13 reverse primers for TCR Jbeta segments. The CDR3 region of rearranged TCR beta genes was amplified from genomic DNA by a multiplex PCR assay. On the Illumina HiSeq System, the amplified TCR beta libraries were sequenced as 87-base-pair reads. In the paper's pipeline: A later analysis tallied roughly 80 million unique TCR beta chains across the 610 or so repertoires, and roughly 11 million of those chains were shared by two or more donors. To remove PCR and sequencing errors, raw reads were error-corrected and collapsed into unique sequences using a nearest-neighbor algorithm that merged closely related sequences. To assign V, D and J gene segments, CDR3 sequences were aligned to IMGT reference sequences. For a sequence to be retained, a match of at least six nucleotides to both a V gene segment and a J gene segment was required. Rearrangements were called productive when the CDR3 lacked stop codons and stayed in frame with V and J; all others were non-productive. CDR3 was defined by IMGT convention, running from the second conserved V-encoded cysteine to the conserved J-encoded phenylalanine. In an earlier analysis of around 640 of the donors, sequences lacking an unambiguous match to a single V gene segment were excluded. In an earlier analysis of 587 of the donors, V segments were called functional above 56.7% productive rearrangements and were called segregating when the between-donor standard deviation exceeded 5%. To diagnose cytomegalovirus status from the catalog of TCR beta chain sequences, a statistical classification framework was built. V and J gene assignment, in a later analysis, came from comparing TCR nucleotide sequences with IMGT/GENE-DB human TR gene sequences. A later analysis assigned CDR3 sequences and most-parsimonious VDJ recombination scenarios with the TCRdist pipeline. In a later analysis, each TCR beta chain was defined by its CDR3 amino acid sequence together with its V-gene family, and reads lacking a unique V-gene family were excluded. To address suspected cross-contamination and a sequencing artifact, a later analysis removed 550 to 750 highly shared, low-generation-probability nucleotide sequences. For each public chain, a later analysis derived a clonal expansion index from normalized ranks of inferred template counts within each repertoire. In a later analysis, generation probabilities were computed using a VDJ recombination model fitted to out-of-frame rearrangements, and the results were checked against IGoR. In a later analysis, TCR-TCR, TCR-HLA and TCR-CMV co-occurrence was scored with hypergeometric tests, and a repertoire-size bias correction was applied to TCR pairs. A later analysis estimated false discovery rates by permuting HLA or CMV assignments 20 times. In a later analysis, co-occurring TCRs were grouped using DBSCAN, with TCRdist sequence similarity added in when clustering inside HLA-allele-positive subsets. For co-occurrence clustering, repertoires with fewer than 30,000 or more than 120,000 public chains were excluded, along with five or six repertoires with anomalous nucleotide sharing. TCRdb took over this immuneACCESS table, retaining in-frame rearrangements with V and J assigned. Such tables are incomplete; in checked studies, under half of the missing clones stem from an unresolved V gene, and the remainder is unexplained. The DNA gave D and trimming, while V, J and clone size come from that table. This sample lists around 130,000 clones; under 85% were detected once. The top ten clonotypes cover 1.5% to 2% of the sample.

CDR1 and CDR2 are drawn from the germline V gene (reference sequence): MNHEY, SMNVEV. V loses 0 bases of germline sequence and J loses 7 bases, and the interval between the two ends is 18 bases. The CDR3 spans 17 residues, from the cysteine through the phenylalanine. Just CDR3 DNA is preserved here, 51 bases in frame from base 1. The receptor chain draws on TRBV27 and TRBJ1-4, with no confident D gene call. The TCR sequence derives from a boy under 18 in good health and CMV-seronegative. The sample consisted of PBMCs. The nucleotides read TGTGCCAGCAGTTTATCGATGTTCCGGCGGATGGGTGAAAAACTGTTTTTT. Its protein is CASSLSMFRRMGEKLFF.